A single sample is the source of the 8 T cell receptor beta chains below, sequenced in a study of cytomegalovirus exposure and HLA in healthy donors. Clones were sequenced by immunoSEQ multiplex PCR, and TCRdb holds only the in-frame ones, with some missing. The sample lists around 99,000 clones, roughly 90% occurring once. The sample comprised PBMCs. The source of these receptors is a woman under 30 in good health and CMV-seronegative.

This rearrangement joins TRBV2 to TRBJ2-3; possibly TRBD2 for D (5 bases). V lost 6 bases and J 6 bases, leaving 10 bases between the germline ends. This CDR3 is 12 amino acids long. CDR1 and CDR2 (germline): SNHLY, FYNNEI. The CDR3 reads CASRSGGDTQYF. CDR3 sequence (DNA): TGTGCCAGCAGGTCCGGCGGGGATACGCAGTATTTT. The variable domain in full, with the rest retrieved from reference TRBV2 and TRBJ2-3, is EPEVTQTPSHQVTQMGQEVILRCVPISNHLYFYWYRQILGQKVEFLVSFYNNEISEKSEIFDDQFSVERPDGSNFTLKIRSTKLEDSAMYFCASRSGGDTQYFGPGTRLTVL.

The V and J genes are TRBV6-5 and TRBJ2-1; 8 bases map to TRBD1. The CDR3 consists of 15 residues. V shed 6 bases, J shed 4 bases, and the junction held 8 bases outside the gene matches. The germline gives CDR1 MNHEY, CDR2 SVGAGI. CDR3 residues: CASRPRQGTYNEQFF. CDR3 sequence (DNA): TGTGCCAGCAGACCCAGACAGGGGACATACAATGAGCAGTTCTTC.

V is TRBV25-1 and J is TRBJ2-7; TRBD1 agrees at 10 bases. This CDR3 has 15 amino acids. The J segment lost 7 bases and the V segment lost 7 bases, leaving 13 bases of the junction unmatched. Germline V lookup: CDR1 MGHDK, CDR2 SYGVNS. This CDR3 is CASKGTGDYRGEQYF. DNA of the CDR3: TGTGCCAGCAAGGGGACAGGGGACTATAGAGGGGAGCAGTACTTC.

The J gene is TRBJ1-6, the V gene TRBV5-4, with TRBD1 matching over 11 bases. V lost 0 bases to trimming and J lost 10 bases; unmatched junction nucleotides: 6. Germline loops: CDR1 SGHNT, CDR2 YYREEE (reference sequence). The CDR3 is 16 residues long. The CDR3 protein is CASSLGTGGAGSPLHF. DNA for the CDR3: TGTGCCAGCAGCTTGGGGACAGGGGGCGCCGGGTCACCCCTCCACTTT.

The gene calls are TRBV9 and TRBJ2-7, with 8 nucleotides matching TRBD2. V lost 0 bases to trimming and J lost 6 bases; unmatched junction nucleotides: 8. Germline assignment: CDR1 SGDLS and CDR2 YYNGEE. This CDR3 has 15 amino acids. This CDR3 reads CASSVGAVSGGEQYF. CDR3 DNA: TGTGCCAGCAGCGTAGGAGCCGTAAGCGGGGGCGAGCAGTACTTC.

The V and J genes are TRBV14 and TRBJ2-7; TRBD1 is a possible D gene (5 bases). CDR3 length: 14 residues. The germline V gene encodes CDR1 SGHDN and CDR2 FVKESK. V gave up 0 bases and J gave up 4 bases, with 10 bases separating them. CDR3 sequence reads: CASSQDVAGYEQYF. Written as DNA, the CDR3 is TGTGCCAGCAGCCAAGATGTGGCAGGGTACGAGCAGTACTTC.

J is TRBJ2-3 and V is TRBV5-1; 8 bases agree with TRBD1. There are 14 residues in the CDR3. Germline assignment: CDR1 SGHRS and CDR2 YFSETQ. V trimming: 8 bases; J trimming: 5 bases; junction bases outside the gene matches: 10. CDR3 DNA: TGCGCCAGTGACAGGGGCGAGATGCGAGATACGCAGTATTTT. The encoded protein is CASDRGEMRDTQYF.

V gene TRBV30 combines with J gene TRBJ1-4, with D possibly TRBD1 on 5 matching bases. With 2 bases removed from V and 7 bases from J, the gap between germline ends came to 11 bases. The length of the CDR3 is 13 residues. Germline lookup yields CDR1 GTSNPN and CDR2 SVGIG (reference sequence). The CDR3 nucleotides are TGTGCCTGGAGTCAAGGGGTTGGTGAAAAACTGTTTTTT. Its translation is CAWSQGVGEKLFF.